This record looks at one T cell receptor beta chain sequence and its context. This sample is part of a study of blood T cell repertoires in COVID-19. About the research overall: The origin of the acute and convalescent COVID-19 samples was the United States, Italy and Spain. From T cells, B-cell-depleted T cells, or PBMCs came the material, which was cDNA or gDNA.

In the original processing: Quantification of nucleated cells was approximated via reference gene primer amplification. Produced via immunoSEQ multiplex PCR; TCRdb's table is partial and in-frame only. V, J and clone size derive from that table, while D and trimming were established from the DNA sequence. The data hold about 240,000 clones, with around 90% observed a single time. There are 12 residues in the CDR3. Germline CDR1 is SGHRS and CDR2 is YFSETQ. V was cut by 0 bases and J by 10 bases, with 10 bases left in between. Sequences were obtained from peripheral blood. This sequence was found in a man between 60 and 75 years old who had recovered from COVID-19. This chain connects TRBV5-1 to TRBJ1-1; D is possibly TRBD1 (5 bases). DNA for the CDR3: TGCGCCAGCAGCTTGGTGGGGGGTTCAGCTTTCTTT. Translation: CASSLVGGSAFF.